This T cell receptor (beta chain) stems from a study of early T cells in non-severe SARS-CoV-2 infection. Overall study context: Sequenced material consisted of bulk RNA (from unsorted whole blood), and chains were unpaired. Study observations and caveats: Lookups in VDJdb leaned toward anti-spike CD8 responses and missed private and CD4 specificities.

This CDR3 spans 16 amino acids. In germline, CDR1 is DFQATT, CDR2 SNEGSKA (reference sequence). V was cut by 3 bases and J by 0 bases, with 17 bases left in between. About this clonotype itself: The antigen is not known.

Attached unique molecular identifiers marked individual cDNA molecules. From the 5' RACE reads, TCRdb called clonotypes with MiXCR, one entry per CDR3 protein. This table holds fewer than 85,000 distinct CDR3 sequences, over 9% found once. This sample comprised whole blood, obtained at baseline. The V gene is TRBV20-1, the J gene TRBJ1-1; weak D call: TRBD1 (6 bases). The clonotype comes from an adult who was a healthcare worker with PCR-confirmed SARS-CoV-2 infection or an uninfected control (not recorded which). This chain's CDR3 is CSASLPGVAMNTEAFF. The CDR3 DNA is TGCAGTGCTAGCCTCCCAGGGGTTGCCATGAACACTGAAGCTTTCTTT.